This TCR beta chain comes out of a study of T-cell memory formation after mild COVID-19. Study-wide background: Each donor largely had its own TCR clusters.

Points from the study as a whole: The appearance of some responding clones in pre-infection memory suggested that cross-reactive memory joined. From day 15 to 85, contracting clones were balanced between CD4 and CD8, whereas later expanders leaned toward CD4+.

TCRdb independently ran MiXCR on the 5' RACE reads; one entry per CDR3 protein. This table holds about 190,000 distinct CDR3 sequences, 10% found once. This clonotype was recorded at least ten times. Its specificity is unknown. The germline V gene has CDR1 SGHTA and CDR2 FQGNSA. The CDR3 runs 15 residues. J gave up 3 bases and V 4 bases, and 7 bases lay outside the gene matches. Sequencing was done on a sample of PBMCs or a T cell subset sorted from them (not recorded which). The receptor's source is a man aged 18-30 years who had mild COVID-19 (a few samples of this study predate the infection). Cell type and time point are not known. This chain links TRBV7-2 with TRBJ2-3; 7 positions match TRBD2. The CDR3 reads CASSSEWGGTDTQYF. The CDR3 DNA is TGTGCCAGCAGCTCCGAGTGGGGGGGGACAGATACGCAGTATTTT.